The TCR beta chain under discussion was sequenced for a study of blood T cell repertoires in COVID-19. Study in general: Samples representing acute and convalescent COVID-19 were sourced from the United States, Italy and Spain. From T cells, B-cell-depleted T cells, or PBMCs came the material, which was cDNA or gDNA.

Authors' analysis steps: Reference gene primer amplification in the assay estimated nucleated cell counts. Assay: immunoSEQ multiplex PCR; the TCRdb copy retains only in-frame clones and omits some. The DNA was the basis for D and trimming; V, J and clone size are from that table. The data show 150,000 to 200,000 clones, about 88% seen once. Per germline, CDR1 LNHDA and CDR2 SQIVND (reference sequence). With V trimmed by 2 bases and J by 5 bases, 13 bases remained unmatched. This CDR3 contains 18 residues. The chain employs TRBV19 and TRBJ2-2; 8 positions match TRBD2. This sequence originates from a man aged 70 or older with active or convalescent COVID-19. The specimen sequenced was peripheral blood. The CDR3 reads CASSISYSGTTGTGELFF. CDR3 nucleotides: TGTGCCAGTAGTATATCCTATAGCGGGACGACGGGTACCGGGGAGCTGTTTTTT.